This is a list of T cell receptor beta chains from one sample in a study of T cell changes during pregnancy in multiple sclerosis. Sequencing was performed with immunoSEQ multiplex PCR; in TCRdb, only in-frame clones are kept and a portion is missing. The table lists approximately 100,000 clones, roughly nine tenths of them singletons. The sample was peripheral blood, taken after pregnancy. The receptors here all came from a female donor with multiple sclerosis, enrolled in a pregnancy study. The CDR3 runs from the conserved cysteine through the conserved F or W. D genes are given only for firm matches. Part of the rows lack a size; the others show once, few, many or a class for expanded clones.

>TRBV6-6|TRBJ2-5|TRBD1|-
TGTGCCAGCAGTTTGCCGGGACAGGGGGCGCGTGAGACCCAGTACTTC
CASSLPGQGARETQYF
>TRBV5-1|TRBJ1-1|-|-
TGCGCCAGCAGCTACCACAGGACCAAGAACACTGAAGCTTTCTTT
CASSYHRTKNTEAFF
>TRBV28|TRBJ2-3|TRBD2|-
TGTGCCAGCAGTTTGGGGCTAGCGGGGACCCCTAGCACAGATACGCAGTATTTT
CASSLGLAGTPSTDTQYF
>TRBV11-1|TRBJ2-1|-|-
TGTGCCAGCAGCTTAGGGGGCCCACTGTCCTACAATGAGCAGTTCTTC
CASSLGGPLSYNEQFF
>TRBV5-4|TRBJ2-1|-|-
TGTGCCAGCAGCTTGGCACAGAGCGGCGCGGGTGAGCAGTTCTTC
CASSLAQSGAGEQFF
>TRBV11-2|TRBJ2-7|-|-
TGTGCCAGCAGCTTAGCAGGGGTCGAGGGCTACGAGCAGTACTTC
CASSLAGVEGYEQYF
>TRBV11-2|TRBJ2-7|-|-
TGTGCCAGCAGCTTATCCGGGAGCTACGAGCAGTACTTC
CASSLSGSYEQYF
>TRBV7-2|TRBJ2-4|TRBD2|-
TGTGCCAGCAGCAAGACTAGCGGGGGGGCCTTAAACATTCAGTACTTC
CASSKTSGGALNIQYF
>TRBV2|TRBJ2-7|-|-
TGTGCCAGCAGTGAATTCGGGGCGGGGAGTGCCTACTACGAGCAGTACTTC
CASSEFGAGSAYYEQYF
>TRBV27|TRBJ2-5|-|-
TGTGCCAGCAGTAGAACGGGATACCTGGAGGAGACCCAGTACTTC
CASSRTGYLEETQYF
>TRBV5-1|TRBJ2-3|TRBD1|-
TGCGCCAGCCAAGACAGGGGGCGCATCACAGATACGCAGTATTTT
CASQDRGRITDTQYF
>TRBV28|TRBJ1-1|TRBD1|-
TGTGCCAGCAGTTTGGCAGGACAGGGGAACACTGAAGCTTTCTTT
CASSLAGQGNTEAFF
>TRBV5-8|TRBJ2-1|-|-
TGTGCCAGCAGCCCCCGGAATGAGCAGTTCTTC
CASSPRNEQFF
>TRBV27|TRBJ1-5|-|few
TGTGCCAGCAGAAAGAGAGATCAGCCCCAGCATTTT
CASRKRDQPQHF
>TRBV9|TRBJ2-5|-|-
TGTGCCAGCAGCGTCGGGAGTCTGGAGACCCAGTACTTC
CASSVGSLETQYF
>TRBV6-6|TRBJ1-1|TRBD1|-
TGTGCCAGCAGTCCCTGGGGGACAGGGGGGACTGAAGCTTTCTTT
CASSPWGTGGTEAFF
>TRBV14|TRBJ2-1|-|-
TGTGCCAGCAGCCGGGAGTACAATGAGCAGTTCTTC
CASSREYNEQFF
>TRBV19|TRBJ2-7|TRBD1|-
TGTGCCAGTCGACAGGGGGCGGGCGAGCAGTACTTC
CASRQGAGEQYF
>TRBV6-5|TRBJ2-3|-|once
TGTGCCAGCAGTTACTCGGCGGCAGGGGCAGATACGCAGTATTTT
CASSYSAAGADTQYF
>TRBV18|TRBJ2-1|-|-
TGTGCCAGCTCACCAGTCCCTCGGAGGACGGAAAAGGATGAGCAGTTCTTC
CASSPVPRRTEKDEQFF
>TRBV15|TRBJ1-5|-|once
TGTGCCACCAGCATAGGACAGATGAGGGATCAGCCCCAGCATTTT
CATSIGQMRDQPQHF
>TRBV4-2|TRBJ2-7|-|-
TGTGCCAGCAGCCAAGATCACAGACTATCACATAGCTCCTACGAGCAGTACTTC
CASSQDHRLSHSSYEQYF
>TRBV7-7|TRBJ1-4|-|-
TGTGCCAGCAGCCCTACGGGAGGGGAAAAACTGTTTTTT
CASSPTGGEKLFF
>TRBV11-2|TRBJ2-7|-|-
TGTGCCAGCTTACAACCTCCCCCGCAGGGAGGTCACGAGCAGTACTTC
CASLQPPPQGGHEQYF
>TRBV2|TRBJ2-7|TRBD1|once
TGTGCCAGCAGAGACAGGACAGGGAGGTACGAGCAGTACTTC
CASRDRTGRYEQYF
>TRBV2|TRBJ1-6|TRBD1|-
TGTGCCAGCAGAGCCTTCAGGGGGCCGGATAATTCACCCCTCCACTTT
CASRAFRGPDNSPLHF
>TRBV2|TRBJ2-6|TRBD1|few
TGTGCCAGCAGCCTAAGTGGGACAGCCCTTAGCTCTGGGGCCAACGTCCTGACTTTC
CASSLSGTALSSGANVLTF
>TRBV27|TRBJ2-1|TRBD2|once
TGTGCCAGCAGTTTATCAGCGGGAGTGACATACAATGAGCAGTTCTTC
CASSLSAGVTYNEQFF
>TRBV7-9|TRBJ2-5|-|-
TGTGCCAGCAGCTTAGGCCAAGCTAAAGAGACCCAGTACTTC
CASSLGQAKETQYF
>TRBV12-5|TRBJ2-2|TRBD1|-
TGTGCTAGTGGTTCCGGGTCGGGACAGGGGACCGGGGAGCTGTTTTTT
CASGSGSGQGTGELFF
>TRBV10-1|TRBJ2-7|TRBD1|-
TGCGCCAGCAGTGAGGGGACAGGGCCTTACGAGCAGTACTTC
CASSEGTGPYEQYF
>TRBV5-4|TRBJ2-6|-|-
TGTGCCAGCAGCTTACCAGGGGTAAGCTCTGGGGCCAACGTCCTGACTTTC
CASSLPGVSSGANVLTF
>TRBV5-8|TRBJ2-1|-|-
TGTGCCAGCAGCCCTTCCCCCGTCAGGGGACATGAGCAGTTCTTC
CASSPSPVRGHEQFF
>TRBV5-4|TRBJ2-5|TRBD1|-
TGTGCCAGCAGCTTGGTTCAGGGACAGGGTGAGACCCAGTACTTC
CASSLVQGQGETQYF
>TRBV28|TRBJ1-2|-|-
TGTGCCAGCACCCTAGGACACGGCGGTCTCTATGGCTACACCTTC
CASTLGHGGLYGYTF
>TRBV27|TRBJ1-4|-|-
TGTGCCAGCAGTTTTCAGAACACGGGGGAAAAACTGTTTTTT
CASSFQNTGEKLFF
>TRBV12-5|TRBJ2-7|-|-
TGTGCTAGTGCCGGGACTCCCTGGGGCGAGCAGTACTTC
CASAGTPWGEQYF
>TRBV25-1|TRBJ2-1|TRBD2|-
TGTGCCAGCAGTAATAGCGGGAGGGCCCATGAGCAGTTCTTC
CASSNSGRAHEQFF
>TRBV29-1|TRBJ2-1|-|-
TGCAGCTGTTTAGCGGACCAATACAATGAGCAGTTCTTC
CSCLADQYNEQFF
>TRBV7-9|TRBJ1-6|TRBD1|few
TGTGCCAGCAGCTTATATTTGGGCAGGGGGAATTCACCCCTCCACTTT
CASSLYLGRGNSPLHF
>TRBV7-8|TRBJ1-1|-|-
TGTGCCAGCAGCTTAGTAGCTTCTATGAGGGCTGAAGCTTTCTTT
CASSLVASMRAEAFF
>TRBV7-2|TRBJ2-3|TRBD2|-
TGTGCCAGCAGCCGGCGGACTAGGTCTAATTCAGATACGCAGTATTTT
CASSRRTRSNSDTQYF
>TRBV7-9|TRBJ2-1|TRBD1|once
TGTGCCAGCAGCTTAGAATGGGACAGGGGCCGTAATGAGCAGTTCTTC
CASSLEWDRGRNEQFF
>TRBV7-2|TRBJ2-2|-|few
TGTGCCAGCAGCTTAACATCCGCGAACACCGGGGAGCTGTTTTTT
CASSLTSANTGELFF
>TRBV5-4|TRBJ1-2|-|-
TGTGCCAGCAGCTTGCTGGGTGGGCCGTCCGGCTACACCTTC
CASSLLGGPSGYTF
>TRBV2|TRBJ1-3|-|-
TGTGCCACCACTACCCCTGGAAACACCATATATTTT
CATTTPGNTIYF
>TRBV18|TRBJ1-1|TRBD1|-
TGTGCCAGCTCACCCGGACAGGGTGTGGCCACTGAAGCTTTCTTT
CASSPGQGVATEAFF
>TRBV23-1|TRBJ2-7|TRBD1|-
TGCGCCAGCATCGCCGGGACAGGGAACATGCACGAGCAGTACTTC
CASIAGTGNMHEQYF
>TRBV14|TRBJ1-1|-|-
TGTGCCAGCAGCCAAGTGAGGGGGAGCACTGAAGCTTTCTTT
CASSQVRGSTEAFF
>TRBV19|TRBJ1-3|-|once
TGTGCCAGTACCTCTCACAGGGCCGGGGCAAACACCATATATTTT
CASTSHRAGANTIYF
>TRBV7-9|TRBJ2-3|TRBD2|-
TGTGCCAGCACCTCTAGCGGGAGCACAGATACGCAGTATTTT
CASTSSGSTDTQYF
>TRBV30|TRBJ1-5|-|-
TGTGCCTGGAGTAACGACAGAGTGGGTAGCAATCAGCCCCAGCATTTT
CAWSNDRVGSNQPQHF
>TRBV29-1|TRBJ1-1|-|-
TGCAGCGTTGAAAGGGGCGCCTATGGACGGGACACTGAAGCTTTCTTT
CSVERGAYGRDTEAFF
>TRBV7-3|TRBJ2-1|TRBD2|-
TGTGCCAGCAGCTCTTTAGCGGGGGGGCGGGTTGAGCAGTTCTTC
CASSSLAGGRVEQFF
>TRBV19|TRBJ1-5|TRBD1|-
TGTGCCAGTAGTAGATCCGGGACAGGGTACAATCAGCCCCAGCATTTT
CASSRSGTGYNQPQHF
>TRBV2|TRBJ2-1|TRBD2|-
TGTGCCAGCAGAGAGACTAGCGGGAGGCCCCGTGGGCAGTTCTTC
CASRETSGRPRGQFF
>TRBV7-3|TRBJ2-4|-|-
TGTGCCAGCAGCCCTCGCGGGGGAGGGGGGAGAAACATTCAGTACTTC
CASSPRGGGGRNIQYF
>TRBV7-8|TRBJ2-7|-|-
TGTGCCAGCAGCTTTTACGGGGAGAGCCGCTACGAGCAGTACTTC
CASSFYGESRYEQYF
>TRBV7-9|TRBJ1-1|TRBD1|-
TGTGCCAGCAGCTCCCTAACAGGGGACAACACTGAAGCTTTCTTT
CASSSLTGDNTEAFF
>TRBV20-1|TRBJ2-7|-|-
TGCAGTGCTGGGACATACGAGCAGTACTTC
CSAGTYEQYF